These 8 T cell receptor beta chains came from one sample sequenced in a study of cytomegalovirus exposure and HLA in healthy donors. PCR primers comprised 60 Vbeta and 13 Jbeta primers. Assay used: immunoSEQ multiplex PCR; TCRdb lists only in-frame clones, some missing. The table records 100,000 to 120,000 clones, around 77% of them present only once. The sequencing input was PBMCs. The source of these receptors is a woman aged 30 to 39 in good health and CMV-seropositive.

The gene calls are TRBV7-8 and TRBJ1-1, with TRBD1 identical over 7 bases. Germline loops: CDR1 SGHVS, CDR2 FQNEAQ. V was clipped by 2 bases and J by 2 bases; unmatched bases: 11. The CDR3 length is 17 residues. The CDR3 protein is CASSLRGGASPNTEAFF. CDR3 sequence (DNA): TGTGCCAGCAGCTTAAGAGGGGGCGCTTCCCCAAACACTGAAGCTTTCTTT.

The genes are TRBV5-1 and TRBJ1-1; 7 bases fit TRBD1. The CDR3 loop spans 14 amino acids. Germline CDR1 reads SGHRS; CDR2 reads YFSETQ. Trimming cost V 4 bases and J 3 bases; bases outside gene matches: 6. Here the CDR3 reads CASSITGTDTEAFF. DNA for the CDR3: TGCGCCAGCAGCATTACCGGGACAGACACTGAAGCTTTCTTT.

This clone was seen more than once but under ten times. The CDR3 DNA follows: TGTGCCAGCAGTGTGTCCCAGAACACTGAAGCTTTCTTT. It translates to CASSVSQNTEAFF. The V and J genes are TRBV2 and TRBJ1-1; D is uncertain. Trimming removed 4 bases at V and 1 base at J, with 7 bases between. Germline assignment: CDR1 SNHLY and CDR2 FYNNEI. The CDR3 runs 13 residues.

The chain combines TRBV5-8 with TRBJ1-2, with 8 bases fitting TRBD1. The CDR3 totals 15 residues. The V and J ends lost 3 bases and 2 bases, in that order; junction bases with no gene match: 6. Germline CDR1 reads SGHTS; CDR2 reads YDEGEE. CDR3 nucleotides: TGTGCCAGCAGCTCCCGAGGGACAGGCAACTATGGCTACACCTTC. Translated: CASSSRGTGNYGYTF.

V and J are TRBV14 and TRBJ1-5; D gene uncertain. The CDR3 runs to 12 residues. Germline assignment: CDR1 SGHDN and CDR2 FVKESK. Trimming took off 2 bases at V and 4 bases at J, with 3 bases between the two ends. For the CDR3, the DNA is TGTGCCAGCAGCCAACCGAATCAGCCCCAGCATTTT. Amino acids: CASSQPNQPQHF.

This clone was detected once. The V and J genes are TRBV5-1 and TRBJ1-1; TRBD1 agrees at 7 bases. The CDR3 is made up of 14 amino acids. With V trimmed by 4 bases and J by 1 base, 4 bases remained unmatched. CDR1 SGHRS and CDR2 YFSETQ come from the germline V gene. CDR3 residues: CASSPRTGNTEAFF. Written as DNA, the CDR3 is TGCGCCAGCAGCCCAAGGACAGGGAACACTGAAGCTTTCTTT.

CDR3 loop: CASSFRFGGDNQPQHF. In DNA form, the CDR3 reads TGTGCCAGCAGTTTCCGGTTTGGAGGGGACAATCAGCCCCAGCATTTT. This chain joins TRBV5-8 and TRBJ1-5; possibly TRBD1 for D (5 bases). Germline V gene data show CDR1 as SGHTS and CDR2 as YDEGEE. V was cut by 5 bases and J by 3 bases, with 18 bases left in between. The CDR3 runs to 16 residues. The entire variable domain, with the rest obtained from reference TRBV5-8 and TRBJ1-5, is as follows: EAGVTQSPTHLIKTRGQQATLRCSPISGHTSVYWYQQALGLGLQFLLWYDEGEERNRGNFPPRFSGRQFPNYSSELNVNALELEDSALYLCASSFRFGGDNQPQHFGDGTRLSIL.

The rearrangement joins TRBV30 to TRBJ2-3, with D unresolved. The CDR3 contains 13 residues. CDR1 is GTSNPN, CDR2 SVGIG, per germline (reference sequence). Trimming took 2 bases from V and 6 from J, leaving 12 bases between them. The DNA of the CDR3 is TGTGCCTGGAGTTTCCAACCTCAGGATACGCAGTATTTT. Translating it yields CAWSFQPQDTQYF.